This T cell receptor beta chain stems from a study of identical twins. Regarding the study as a whole: Low generation probability was overrepresented in out-of-frame alpha sequences shared by twins.

On this clonotype: What it binds is not known.

This CDR3 comprises 17 residues. V was pared by 0 bases and J by 0 bases, with 12 bases between. The germline gives CDR1 KGHSH, CDR2 LQKENI. Carrying unique molecular identifiers, the cDNA also gained a universal primer site through template switching. TCRdb redid the calling of the 5' RACE reads with MiXCR, one entry per CDR3 protein. The sample lists 310,000 or so distinct CDR3 sequences; roughly 8.6% were seen once. These same records also appear under a second study, on yellow fever vaccine responses in identical twins.

This receptor was identified in a woman aged 18-29 years in good health. Sequencing was carried out using memory (CD45RO+) T cells sorted from blood. This rearrangement joins TRBV18 to TRBJ2-4; no firm D call. The CDR3 bases are TGTGCCAGCTCACCACCTCCCAGCATAGTAGCCAAAAACATTCAGTACTTC. As protein: CASSPPPSIVAKNIQYF. Variable domain in full (rest from reference TRBV18 and TRBJ2-4): NAGVMQNPRHLVRRRGQEARLRCSPMKGHSHVYWYRQLPEEGLKFMVYLQKENIIDESGMPKERFSAEFPKEGPSILRIQQVVRGDSAAYFCASSPPPSIVAKNIQYFGAGTRLSVL.